The rows below give T cell receptor beta chains drawn from one sample of a study of blood T cell repertoires in COVID-19. Repertoires were generated with immunoSEQ multiplex PCR, while TCRdb's copy carries only in-frame clones and drops some. The profile shows tens of thousands of clones, about 80% of them singletons. What was sequenced was peripheral blood. These receptors came from a woman between 65 and 79 years old with acute or convalescent COVID-19. CDR3s include the opening cysteine and the closing phenylalanine or tryptophan. Fields, in order: clone size, V gene, J gene, D gene, CDR3 protein, CDR3 DNA. D genes are given only for firm matches. Expanded clones get a size class; other rows say once, few or many, or leave the size out.

size: .
V: TRBV27
J: TRBJ2-2
D: TRBD1
CDR3: CASTGTGNTGELFF
DNA: TGTGCCAGTACCGGGACAGGGAACACCGGGGAGCTGTTTTTT

size: .
V: TRBV7-8
J: TRBJ2-2
D: TRBD1
CDR3: CASSPRPQGFGKTGELFF
DNA: TGTGCCAGCAGCCCACGACCACAGGGGTTTGGGAAAACCGGGGAGCTGTTTTTT

size: few
V: TRBV11-3
J: TRBJ2-5
D: TRBD2
CDR3: CASSLSGGAHETQYF
DNA: TGTGCCAGCAGCTTGAGCGGGGGGGCCCACGAGACCCAGTACTTC

size: .
V: TRBV30
J: TRBJ1-4
D: .
CDR3: CAWRGGGANEKLFF
DNA: TGTGCCTGGAGAGGCGGGGGGGCTAATGAAAAACTGTTTTTT

size: few
V: TRBV5-1
J: TRBJ1-3
D: .
CDR3: CASSPGGTAGNTIYF
DNA: TGCGCCAGCAGTCCTGGAGGGACCGCTGGAAACACCATATATTTT

size: .
V: TRBV7-9
J: TRBJ1-5
D: .
CDR3: CASSLAGGGNQPQHF
DNA: TGTGCCAGCAGCTTAGCAGGGGGGGGCAATCAGCCCCAGCATTTT

size: .
V: TRBV29-1
J: TRBJ2-5
D: TRBD1
CDR3: CSVEFPGQRGETQYF
DNA: TGCAGCGTTGAATTTCCGGGACAGAGAGGGGAGACCCAGTACTTC

size: .
V: TRBV27
J: TRBJ2-4
D: .
CDR3: CASSLRPGGALSIQYF
DNA: TGTGCCAGCAGTTTACGGCCCGGCGGGGCCCTAAGCATTCAGTACTTC

size: .
V: TRBV27
J: TRBJ1-2
D: .
CDR3: CASSSTRGGGGYGYTF
DNA: TGTGCCAGCAGTTCAACGCGCGGGGGAGGGGGTTATGGCTACACCTTC

size: .
V: TRBV12-3/TRBV12-4
J: TRBJ1-2
D: .
CDR3: CASSFPQGGYTF
DNA: TGTGCCAGCAGTTTTCCGCAGGGAGGCTACACCTTC

size: .
V: TRBV11-3
J: TRBJ2-3
D: .
CDR3: CASSLGGGSTDTQYF
DNA: TGTGCCAGCAGCTTAGGAGGCGGGAGCACAGATACGCAGTATTTT

size: .
V: TRBV18
J: TRBJ2-5
D: .
CDR3: CASSPSEETQYF
DNA: TGTGCCAGCTCACCAAGTGAGGAGACCCAGTACTTC

size: .
V: TRBV5-1
J: TRBJ1-4
D: TRBD1
CDR3: CASSLWGQGIEKLFF
DNA: TGCGCCAGCAGCTTATGGGGACAGGGGATCGAAAAACTGTTTTTT

size: .
V: TRBV4-3
J: TRBJ1-4
D: .
CDR3: CASSHEGVREKLFF
DNA: TGCGCCAGCAGCCACGAGGGGGTCCGGGAAAAACTGTTTTTT

size: .
V: TRBV19
J: TRBJ1-5
D: TRBD1
CDR3: CASSLGQGRNNQPQHF
DNA: TGTGCCAGTAGTCTCGGACAGGGCCGAAACAATCAGCCCCAGCATTTT

size: once
V: TRBV10-1
J: TRBJ2-5
D: TRBD1
CDR3: CASYARRTYRGLVLETQYF
DNA: TGCGCCAGCTATGCCAGGCGCACCTACAGGGGGCTGGTATTAGAGACCCAGTACTTC

size: .
V: TRBV10-2
J: TRBJ1-2
D: TRBD1
CDR3: CASSGQGNMYGYTF
DNA: TGCGCCAGCAGTGGACAGGGAAATATGTATGGCTACACCTTC

size: .
V: TRBV5-4
J: TRBJ2-3
D: .
CDR3: CASSTRDTSTDTQYF
DNA: TGTGCCAGCAGCACCCGGGACACCAGCACAGATACGCAGTATTTT

size: few
V: TRBV9
J: TRBJ2-3
D: .
CDR3: CASSVDPNTDTQYF
DNA: TGTGCCAGCAGCGTAGACCCTAACACAGATACGCAGTATTTT

size: few
V: TRBV5-1
J: TRBJ2-1
D: .
CDR3: CASSGGTGGATSGRSNEQFF
DNA: TGCGCCAGCAGCGGAGGGACAGGGGGCGCGACTAGCGGGAGGTCGAATGAGCAGTTCTTC

size: .
V: TRBV6-5
J: TRBJ1-3
D: .
CDR3: CASNGHPSSSDTIYF
DNA: TGTGCCAGCAATGGACACCCGTCATCCTCCGACACCATATATTTT

size: .
V: TRBV11-2
J: TRBJ1-2
D: .
CDR3: CAGSSDRNYGYTF
DNA: TGTGCCGGCAGCTCCGACAGAAACTATGGCTACACCTTC

size: .
V: TRBV7-9
J: TRBJ1-1
D: TRBD1
CDR3: CASSLVRTGLRDTEAFF
DNA: TGTGCCAGCAGCTTAGTGAGGACAGGCTTACGGGACACTGAAGCTTTCTTT

size: few
V: TRBV7-6
J: TRBJ2-5
D: .
CDR3: CASSSGGGAHQETQYF
DNA: TGTGCCAGCAGCTCAGGTGGGGGGGCCCACCAAGAGACCCAGTACTTC

size: .
V: TRBV18
J: TRBJ1-1
D: .
CDR3: CASSPPISRGGGNTEAFF
DNA: TGTGCCAGCTCACCACCGATTTCCAGGGGCGGGGGTAACACTGAAGCTTTCTTT

size: .
V: TRBV3-1/TRBV3-2
J: TRBJ2-5
D: .
CDR3: CASSQGGGFAGRQETQYF
DNA: TGTGCCAGCAGCCAAGGGGGGGGCTTTGCGGGTCGGCAAGAGACCCAGTACTTC

size: .
V: TRBV10-3
J: TRBJ2-1
D: .
CDR3: CAISESTGAGSNEQFF
DNA: TGTGCCATCAGTGAGTCGACTGGGGCGGGATCCAATGAGCAGTTCTTC

size: once
V: TRBV6-6
J: TRBJ1-1
D: .
CDR3: CAVVGWAMNTEAFF
DNA: TGTGCCGTCGTAGGATGGGCCATGAACACTGAAGCTTTCTTT

size: .
V: TRBV6-1
J: TRBJ1-4
D: .
CDR3: CASSELDSEKLFF
DNA: TGTGCCAGCAGTGAATTAGATAGTGAAAAACTGTTTTTT

size: .
V: TRBV6-6
J: TRBJ2-5
D: .
CDR3: CASSPGQETQYF
DNA: TGTGCCAGCAGCCCGGGGCAAGAGACCCAGTACTTC

size: .
V: TRBV6-5
J: TRBJ1-3
D: TRBD1
CDR3: CASMTGIRNTIYF
DNA: TGTGCCAGCATGACAGGGATCAGAAACACCATATATTTT

size: .
V: TRBV10-3
J: TRBJ1-2
D: .
CDR3: CAISETGEGANYGYTF
DNA: TGTGCCATCAGTGAGACCGGTGAGGGGGCTAACTATGGCTACACCTTC

size: .
V: TRBV12-3/TRBV12-4
J: TRBJ1-2
D: .
CDR3: CASIQTGGGYTF
DNA: TGTGCCAGCATTCAGACAGGAGGCGGCTACACCTTC

size: few
V: TRBV11-2
J: TRBJ2-3
D: .
CDR3: CASLYPAGDTQYF
DNA: TGTGCCAGCTTGTACCCAGCAGGGGATACGCAGTATTTT

size: .
V: TRBV11-1
J: TRBJ2-1
D: TRBD2
CDR3: CASSPRLAGRYNEQFF
DNA: TGTGCCAGCAGCCCCCGACTAGCGGGAAGGTACAATGAGCAGTTCTTC

size: .
V: TRBV5-4
J: TRBJ1-1
D: TRBD1
CDR3: CAAGDRGQPPNTEAFF
DNA: TGTGCCGCCGGGGACAGGGGCCAACCACCGAACACTGAAGCTTTCTTT

size: .
V: TRBV6-1
J: TRBJ1-3
D: .
CDR3: CASSVAGLSSGNTIYF
DNA: TGTGCCAGCAGTGTTGCAGGATTGAGCTCTGGAAACACCATATATTTT

size: .
V: TRBV29-1
J: TRBJ1-2
D: TRBD1
CDR3: CSGKTGGYGYTF
DNA: TGCAGCGGGAAGACAGGGGGCTATGGCTACACCTTC

size: .
V: TRBV21-1
J: TRBJ2-4
D: .
CDR3: CASSKGIWGAFVYF
DNA: TGTGCCAGCAGCAAAGGGATTTGGGGCGCGTTTGTGTACTTC

size: few
V: TRBV7-8
J: TRBJ1-1
D: TRBD1
CDR3: CASKLLEGANEAFF
DNA: TGTGCCAGCAAACTCCTAGAGGGGGCTAATGAAGCTTTCTTT

size: once
V: TRBV11-3
J: TRBJ2-1
D: .
CDR3: CASSPAGLSDNEQFF
DNA: TGTGCCAGCAGCCCCGCGGGGTTGTCGGACAATGAGCAGTTCTTC

size: .
V: TRBV6-5
J: TRBJ2-7
D: .
CDR3: CASRARVSTYEQYF
DNA: TGTGCCAGCAGAGCCAGGGTTTCAACCTACGAGCAGTACTTC

size: .
V: TRBV7-8
J: TRBJ1-3
D: .
CDR3: CASSRGGHGNTIYF
DNA: TGTGCCAGCAGCCGCGGGGGGCACGGAAACACCATATATTTT

size: .
V: TRBV21-1
J: TRBJ1-5
D: .
CDR3: CASSKGADYSNQPQHF
DNA: TGTGCCAGCAGCAAAGGGGCAGATTATAGCAATCAGCCCCAGCATTTT

size: .
V: TRBV6-5
J: TRBJ1-2
D: TRBD1
CDR3: CASSSRDSGFYGYTF
DNA: TGTGCCAGCAGTTCTCGGGACAGCGGATTCTATGGCTACACCTTC